This T cell receptor (beta chain) is from a study of blood T cell repertoires in COVID-19. Study-wide background: Acute and convalescent COVID-19 samples came from the United States, Italy and Spain.

Germline CDR1 reads LNHDA; CDR2 reads SQIVND (reference sequence). The CDR3 runs to 12 residues. With 6 bases removed from V and 3 bases from J, the gap between germline ends came to 9 bases. The authors' processing: Reference gene primer amplification gave estimated nucleated cell counts. Produced via immunoSEQ multiplex PCR; TCRdb's table is partial and in-frame only. That table is the source of V, J and clone size, and D and trimming were worked out from the DNA. Of tens of thousands of clones detected, about 88% appear once; the ten largest clones hold around 9%. The chain uses TRBV19 and TRBJ2-7; D gene ambiguous. This sequence originates from a human donor in a cohort sampled during active COVID-19. The sample comprised peripheral blood. The CDR3 region has the DNA TGTGCCAGTAGCCCCTCCGGCTACGAGCAGTACTTC. Translated, it gives CASSPSGYEQYF.